This record covers a single TCR beta chain. These data are taken from a study of blood T cell repertoires in COVID-19. Study details: Acute-phase and convalescent COVID-19 samples originated in the United States, Italy and Spain. T cells, B-cell-depleted T cells, or PBMCs provided the cDNA or gDNA that served as material.

In the study's own analysis: Reference gene primer amplification in the assay estimated nucleated cell counts. The repertoire was sequenced with immunoSEQ multiplex PCR; TCRdb's copy has only in-frame clones and lacks some. V and J calls and clone size are as listed in that table; D and trimming were resolved from the DNA. The profile covers fewer than 250,000 clones, with 83% appearing a single time and roughly 5.5% taken by the ten largest. V trimming: 2 bases; J trimming: 9 bases; junction bases outside the gene matches: 3. The CDR3 consists of 13 residues. The clonotype was recovered from a human donor in a cohort sampled during active COVID-19. The sample consisted of peripheral blood. V gene TRBV12-3 or TRBV12-4 combines with J gene TRBJ2-3; TRBD2 matches at 9 bases. The CDR3 is CASSLRGGDTQYF. In DNA, the CDR3 is TGTGCCAGCAGTTTACGCGGGGGGGACACGCAGTATTTT.